This is a list of T cell receptor beta chains from one sample in a study of blood T cells in healthy people across ages. TCRdb analysed the 5' RACE reads with MiXCR anew, one entry per CDR3 protein. The sample records about 1.4 million distinct CDR3 sequences, approximately 59% being singletons. The sequenced sample was blood. These receptors all stem from a man between 18 and 35 years old in good health. The CDR3 runs from the conserved cysteine through the conserved F or W. A D gene is named only where the DNA matches it firmly.

CASRKDRPYEQYF	TRBJ2-7	13	NA	TRBV7-9
CASSVGIVTEAFF	TRBJ1-1	13	NA	TRBV10-1
CASSLEAGGIYNEQFF	TRBJ2-1	16	TRBD2	TRBV5-6
CSARFQGDYEQYF	NA	13	NA	TRBV20-1
CASSARDSLYEQYF	TRBJ2-7	14	NA	TRBV4-2
CASRLIDEQFF	TRBJ2-1	11	NA	TRBV10-2
CSARDATVYGYTF	TRBJ1-2	13	NA	TRBV20-1
CASSYTGEQYF	TRBJ2-7	11	NA	TRBV6-2/TRBV6-3
CASSPPGGARGYTF	TRBJ1-2	14	NA	TRBV7-9
CASSPRLATSYNEQFF	TRBJ2-1	16	TRBD2	TRBV7-8
CASSLGRLRGSEGYEQYF	NA	18	NA	TRBV7-9
CASSFWVDRGFLYSNQPQHF	TRBJ1-5	20	TRBD1	TRBV12-3/TRBV12-4
CASSWVASTDTQYF	TRBJ2-3	14	NA	TRBV5-5
CSARDLREKEETQYF	TRBJ2-5	15	NA	TRBV20-1
CASSQGGAAMNTEAFF	TRBJ1-1	16	NA	TRBV6-6
CASSREGTGIQETQYF	TRBJ2-5	16	NA	TRBV27
CASSLSGPKNIQYF	TRBJ2-4	14	NA	TRBV12-3/TRBV12-4
CASRHGTGGRISYGYTF	TRBJ1-2	17	TRBD1	TRBV12-3/TRBV12-4
CASSFSVGEGNTGELFF	TRBJ2-2	17	NA	TRBV7-2
CASSYLTGGGGPAFF	TRBJ1-1	15	TRBD1	TRBV6-2/TRBV6-3
CSAEASGQGPSYEQYF	TRBJ2-7	16	TRBD1	TRBV20-1
CASSVRPFGDTQYF	TRBJ2-3	14	NA	TRBV7-9
CASSSTDSRQDGYTF	TRBJ1-2	15	NA	TRBV7-6
CASRTPGNEQFF	TRBJ2-1	12	NA	TRBV4-1
CAISDDGPGSSYNEQFF	TRBJ2-1	17	NA	TRBV10-3
CASSFGSFVGNEQFF	TRBJ2-1	15	NA	TRBV7-9
CASSSTGDFPEQYF	TRBJ2-5	14	NA	TRBV7-8
CSVERGQKAFF	TRBJ1-1	11	NA	TRBV29-1
CSVEGGDGVQFF	TRBJ2-1	12	NA	TRBV29-1
CASSLRSTIYGYTF	TRBJ1-2	14	NA	TRBV5-5
CSGGQGDYGYTF	TRBJ1-2	12	TRBD1	TRBV29-1
CAISDGPYNEQFF	TRBJ2-1	13	NA	TRBV10-3
CSARPSGFSGRPYNEQFF	TRBJ2-1	18	TRBD2	TRBV20-1
CASSQDYLAGNTEAFF	TRBJ1-1	16	NA	TRBV4-2
CASSLEAQGSYEQFF	TRBJ2-1	15	NA	TRBV13
CASSQDEGFGRELFF	TRBJ2-2	15	NA	TRBV3-1
CASSSEGLNYGYTF	TRBJ1-2	14	NA	TRBV12-3/TRBV12-4
CASLRLSSGANVLTF	TRBJ2-6	15	NA	TRBV6-2/TRBV6-3
CASSYVLYPTRGEETQYF	TRBJ2-5	18	NA	TRBV7-2
CASSPRPSTSEKLFF	TRBJ1-4	15	NA	TRBV25-1
CATSRIRQGLGELFF	TRBJ2-2	15	NA	TRBV15
CASSFVDEQYF	NA	11	NA	TRBV12-3/TRBV12-4
CASNVGGGQYF	TRBJ2-3	11	NA	TRBV12-3/TRBV12-4
CASWDGSSYEQYF	TRBJ2-7	13	NA	TRBV5-1
CASSQEGSGKVETQYF	TRBJ2-5	16	NA	TRBV4-1
CASSSPGGTSGTTDTQYF	TRBJ2-3	18	TRBD2	TRBV11-2
CASSRDTLVEQYF	NA	13	NA	TRBV28
CASSLEGWGQPEHEQYF	TRBJ2-7	17	NA	TRBV27
CSARDSGSPGVEQYF	TRBJ2-7	15	NA	TRBV20-1
CASTTPGIYEQYF	NA	13	NA	TRBV25-1